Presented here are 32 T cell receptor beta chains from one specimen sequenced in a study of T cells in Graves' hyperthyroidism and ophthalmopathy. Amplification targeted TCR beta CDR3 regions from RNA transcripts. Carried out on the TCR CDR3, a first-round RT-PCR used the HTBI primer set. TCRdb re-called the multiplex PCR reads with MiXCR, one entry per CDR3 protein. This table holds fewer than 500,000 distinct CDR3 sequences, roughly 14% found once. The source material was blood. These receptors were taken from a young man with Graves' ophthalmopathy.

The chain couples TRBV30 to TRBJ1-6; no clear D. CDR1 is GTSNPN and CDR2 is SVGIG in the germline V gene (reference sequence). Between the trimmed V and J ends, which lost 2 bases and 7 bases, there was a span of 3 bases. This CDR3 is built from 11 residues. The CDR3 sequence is CAWSQNSPLHF. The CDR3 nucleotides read TGTGCCTGGAGTCAGAATTCACCCCTCCACTTT. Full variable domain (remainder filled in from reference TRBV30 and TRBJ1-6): SQTIHQWPATLVQPVGSPLSLECTVEGTSNPNLYWYRQAAGRGLQLLFYSVGIGQISSEVPQNLSASRPQDRQFILSSKKLLLSDSGFYLCAWSQNSPLHFGNGTRLTVT.

CDR3 bases: TGTGCCAGCAGTTACTCGAGTAAACAGCCCCAGCATTTT. It yields the protein CASSYSSKQPQHF. The V and J genes are TRBV6-2 or TRBV6-3 and TRBJ1-5; D remains ambiguous. V shed 0 bases and J shed 7 bases, with 7 bases lying between them. This CDR3 has 13 residues. Germline CDR1 reads MNHEY; CDR2 reads SVGEGT.

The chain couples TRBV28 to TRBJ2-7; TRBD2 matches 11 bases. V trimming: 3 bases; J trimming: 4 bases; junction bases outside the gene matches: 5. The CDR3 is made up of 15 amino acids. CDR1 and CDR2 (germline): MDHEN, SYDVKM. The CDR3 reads CASSLGLAEFYEQYF. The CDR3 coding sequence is TGTGCCAGCAGTTTGGGACTAGCGGAGTTTTACGAGCAGTACTTC.

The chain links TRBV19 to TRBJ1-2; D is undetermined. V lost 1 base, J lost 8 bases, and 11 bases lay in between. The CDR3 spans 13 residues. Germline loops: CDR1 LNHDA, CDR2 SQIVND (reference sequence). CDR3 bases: TGTGCCAGTAGTATAGGGAGCCGGCGGGGCTACACCTTC. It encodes CASSIGSRRGYTF.

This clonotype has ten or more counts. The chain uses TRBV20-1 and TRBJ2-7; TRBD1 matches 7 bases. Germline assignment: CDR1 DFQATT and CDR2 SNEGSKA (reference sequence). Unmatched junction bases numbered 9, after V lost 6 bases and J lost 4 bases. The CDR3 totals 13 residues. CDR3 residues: CSAQDRLGYEQYF. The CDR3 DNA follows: TGCAGTGCCCAGGACAGGTTAGGATACGAGCAGTACTTC.

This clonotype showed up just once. The DNA of the CDR3 is TGTGCCAGCAGTTCCCCGGGACTAGCGGGGATCTACGAGCAGTACTTC. It specifies CASSSPGLAGIYEQYF. J is TRBJ2-7 and V is TRBV12-3 or TRBV12-4, with 13 bases lining up with TRBD2. The CDR3 contains 16 residues. The junction had 6 bases not matched to a gene; V was cut back by 4 bases and J by 3 bases.

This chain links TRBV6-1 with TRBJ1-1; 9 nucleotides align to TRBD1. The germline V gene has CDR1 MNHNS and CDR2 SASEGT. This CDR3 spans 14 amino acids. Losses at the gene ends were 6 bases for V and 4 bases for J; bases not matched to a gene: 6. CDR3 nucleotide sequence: TGTGCCAGCAGAGAACAGGGGGCGCGCACTGAAGCTTTCTTT. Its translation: CASREQGARTEAFF.

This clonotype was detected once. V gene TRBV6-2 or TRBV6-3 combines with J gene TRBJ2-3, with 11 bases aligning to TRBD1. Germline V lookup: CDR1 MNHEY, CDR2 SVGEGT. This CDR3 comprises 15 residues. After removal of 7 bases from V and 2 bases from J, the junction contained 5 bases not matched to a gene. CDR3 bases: TGTGCCAGCACTGTAGGACAGGGGGCCACAGATACGCAGTATTTT. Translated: CASTVGQGATDTQYF.

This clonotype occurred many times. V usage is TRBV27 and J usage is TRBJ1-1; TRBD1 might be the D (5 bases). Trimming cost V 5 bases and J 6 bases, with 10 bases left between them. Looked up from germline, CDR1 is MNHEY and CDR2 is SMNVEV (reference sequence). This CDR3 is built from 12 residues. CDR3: CASSLQGAEAFF. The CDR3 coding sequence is TGTGCCAGCAGTCTGCAAGGGGCTGAAGCTTTCTTT.

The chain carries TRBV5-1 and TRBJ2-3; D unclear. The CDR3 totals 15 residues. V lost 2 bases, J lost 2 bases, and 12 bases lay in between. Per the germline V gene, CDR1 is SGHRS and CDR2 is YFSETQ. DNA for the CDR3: TGCGCCAGCAGCTTCATTAGGGCGGACACAGATACGCAGTATTTT. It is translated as CASSFIRADTDTQYF.

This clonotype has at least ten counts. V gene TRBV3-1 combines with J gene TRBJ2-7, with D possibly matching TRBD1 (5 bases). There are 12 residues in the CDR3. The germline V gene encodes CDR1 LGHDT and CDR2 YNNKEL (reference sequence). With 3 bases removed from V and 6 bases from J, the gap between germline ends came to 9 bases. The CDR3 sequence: CASSHQGIEQYF. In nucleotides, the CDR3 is TGTGCCAGCAGCCACCAGGGAATCGAGCAGTACTTC.

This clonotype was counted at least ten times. The DNA for the CDR3 is TGTGCCAGCAGTTATCGCGGGAGGTCTCAAGGGGGCACAGATACGCAGTATTTT. It translates to CASSYRGRSQGGTDTQYF. The V and J genes are TRBV6-5 and TRBJ2-3, with 8 bases matching TRBD2. CDR3 size: 18 residues. Germline V gene lookup returns CDR1 MNHEY and CDR2 SVGAGI. The junction had 12 bases not matched to a gene; V was cut back by 3 bases and J by 1 base.

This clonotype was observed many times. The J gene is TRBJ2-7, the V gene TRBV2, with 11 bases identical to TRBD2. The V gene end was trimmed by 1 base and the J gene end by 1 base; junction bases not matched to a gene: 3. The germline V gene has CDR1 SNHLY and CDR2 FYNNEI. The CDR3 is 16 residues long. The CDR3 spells CASSEGGTSGSYEQYF. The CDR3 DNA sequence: TGTGCCAGCAGTGAAGGGGGGACTAGCGGATCCTACGAGCAGTACTTC. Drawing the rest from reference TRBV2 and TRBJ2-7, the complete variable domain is EPEVTQTPSHQVTQMGQEVILRCVPISNHLYFYWYRQILGQKVEFLVSFYNNEISEKSEIFDDQFSVERPDGSNFTLKIRSTKLEDSAMYFCASSEGGTSGSYEQYFGPGTRLTVT.

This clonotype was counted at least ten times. This CDR3 reads CASSQSGWGYNEQFF. Written as DNA, the CDR3 is TGTGCCAGCAGCCAGAGCGGGTGGGGGTACAATGAGCAGTTCTTC. V usage is TRBV3-1 and J usage is TRBJ2-1; a possible D gene is TRBD2 (6 bases). Germline V gives CDR1 LGHDT, CDR2 YNNKEL (reference sequence). V dropped 3 bases and J dropped 4 bases, with 13 bases sitting between them. The CDR3 extends over 15 amino acids.

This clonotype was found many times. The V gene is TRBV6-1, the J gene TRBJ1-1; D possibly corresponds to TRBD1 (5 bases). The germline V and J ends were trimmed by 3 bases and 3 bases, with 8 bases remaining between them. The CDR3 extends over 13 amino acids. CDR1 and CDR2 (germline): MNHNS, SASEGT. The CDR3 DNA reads TGTGCCAGCAGTGACCAGGGCTACACTGAAGCTTTCTTT. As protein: CASSDQGYTEAFF.

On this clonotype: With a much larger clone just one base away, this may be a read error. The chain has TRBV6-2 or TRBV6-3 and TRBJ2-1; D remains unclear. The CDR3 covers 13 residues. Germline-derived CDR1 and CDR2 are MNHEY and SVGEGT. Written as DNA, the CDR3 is TGTGTCAGCAGTTTGGGATTCAACAATGAGCAGTTCTTC. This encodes CVSSLGFNNEQFF.

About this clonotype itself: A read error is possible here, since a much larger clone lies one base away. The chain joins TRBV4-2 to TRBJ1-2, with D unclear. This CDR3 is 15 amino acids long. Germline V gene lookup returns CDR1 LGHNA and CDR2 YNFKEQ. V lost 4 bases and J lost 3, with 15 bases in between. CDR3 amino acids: CASSPQGREYYGYTF. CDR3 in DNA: TGTGCCAGCAGCCCCCAAGGGAGAGAGTACTATGGCTACACCTTC.

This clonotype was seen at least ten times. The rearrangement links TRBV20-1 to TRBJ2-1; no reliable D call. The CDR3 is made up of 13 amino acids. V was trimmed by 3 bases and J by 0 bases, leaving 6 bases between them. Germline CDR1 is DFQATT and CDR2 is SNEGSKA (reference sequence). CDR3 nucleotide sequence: TGCAGTGCTAGGAGGAGCTCCTACAATGAGCAGTTCTTC. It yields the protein CSARRSSYNEQFF.

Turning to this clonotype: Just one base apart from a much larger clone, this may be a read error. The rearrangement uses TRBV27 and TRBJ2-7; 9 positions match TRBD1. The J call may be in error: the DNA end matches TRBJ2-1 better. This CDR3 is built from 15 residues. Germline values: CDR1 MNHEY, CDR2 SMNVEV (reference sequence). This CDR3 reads CASTLRGTGYYEQFF. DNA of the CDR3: TGTGCCAGCACTCTTAGGGGGACAGGGTACTACGAGCAGTTCTTC.

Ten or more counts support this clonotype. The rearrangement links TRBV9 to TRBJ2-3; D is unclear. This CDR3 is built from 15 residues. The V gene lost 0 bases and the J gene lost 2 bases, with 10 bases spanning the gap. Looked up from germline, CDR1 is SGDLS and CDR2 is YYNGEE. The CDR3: CASSVGAEATDTQYF. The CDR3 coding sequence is TGTGCCAGCAGCGTAGGCGCGGAAGCCACAGATACGCAGTATTTT.

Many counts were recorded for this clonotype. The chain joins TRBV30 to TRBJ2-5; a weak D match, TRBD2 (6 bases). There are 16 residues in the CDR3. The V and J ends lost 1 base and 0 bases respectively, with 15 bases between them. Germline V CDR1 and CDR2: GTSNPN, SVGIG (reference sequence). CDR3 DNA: TGTGCCTGGAGTGGTATGGAGTGGGGGGACCAAGAGACCCAGTACTTC. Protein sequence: CAWSGMEWGDQETQYF.

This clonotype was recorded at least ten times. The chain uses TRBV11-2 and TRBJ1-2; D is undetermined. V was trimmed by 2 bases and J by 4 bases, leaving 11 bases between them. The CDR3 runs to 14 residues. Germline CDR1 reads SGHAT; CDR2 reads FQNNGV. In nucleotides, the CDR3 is TGTGCCAGCAGCTTAAATTCCGAGGGCTATGGCTACACCTTC. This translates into CASSLNSEGYGYTF. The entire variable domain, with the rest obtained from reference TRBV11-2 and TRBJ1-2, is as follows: EAGVAQSPRYKIIEKRQSVAFWCNPISGHATLYWYQQILGQGPKLLIQFQNNGVVDDSQLPKDRFSAERLKGVDSTLKIQPAKLEDSAVYLCASSLNSEGYGYTFGSGTRLTVV.

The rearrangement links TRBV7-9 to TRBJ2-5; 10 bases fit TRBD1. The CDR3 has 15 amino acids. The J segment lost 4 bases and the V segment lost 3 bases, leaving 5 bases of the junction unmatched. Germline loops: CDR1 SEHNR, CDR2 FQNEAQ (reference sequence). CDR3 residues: CASSFRTGGIETQYF. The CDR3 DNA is TGTGCCAGCAGCTTTCGGACAGGGGGGATAGAGACCCAGTACTTC.

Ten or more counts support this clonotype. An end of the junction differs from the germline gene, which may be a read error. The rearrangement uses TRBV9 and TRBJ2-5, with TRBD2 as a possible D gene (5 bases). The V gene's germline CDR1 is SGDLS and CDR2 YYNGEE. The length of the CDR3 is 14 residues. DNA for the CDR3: TGTGCCAGCAGGCCCGGGGTAGGGCAAGGGACCCAGTACTTC. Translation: CASRPGVGQGTQYF.

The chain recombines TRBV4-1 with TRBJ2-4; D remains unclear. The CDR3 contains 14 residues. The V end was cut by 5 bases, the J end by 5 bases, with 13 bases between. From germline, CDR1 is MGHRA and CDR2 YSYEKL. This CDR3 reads CASSSQEAQNIQYF. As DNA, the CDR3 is TGCGCCAGCAGCTCACAAGAGGCCCAAAACATTCAGTACTTC.

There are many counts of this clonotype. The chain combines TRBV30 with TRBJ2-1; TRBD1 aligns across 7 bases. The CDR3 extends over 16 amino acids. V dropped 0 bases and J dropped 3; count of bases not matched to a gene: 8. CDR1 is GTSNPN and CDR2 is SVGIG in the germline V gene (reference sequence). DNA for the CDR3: TGTGCCTGGAGTGTACGAGGGGGCTATAGCTACAATGAGCAGTTCTTC. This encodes CAWSVRGGYSYNEQFF.

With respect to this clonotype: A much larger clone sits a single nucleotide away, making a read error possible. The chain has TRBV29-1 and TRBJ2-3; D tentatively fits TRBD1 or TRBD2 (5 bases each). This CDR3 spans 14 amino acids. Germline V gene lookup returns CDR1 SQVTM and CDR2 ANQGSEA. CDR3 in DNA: TGCGGCGTTGACCTAGCATGGGGGACAGATACGCAGTATTTT. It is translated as CGVDLAWGTDTQYF.

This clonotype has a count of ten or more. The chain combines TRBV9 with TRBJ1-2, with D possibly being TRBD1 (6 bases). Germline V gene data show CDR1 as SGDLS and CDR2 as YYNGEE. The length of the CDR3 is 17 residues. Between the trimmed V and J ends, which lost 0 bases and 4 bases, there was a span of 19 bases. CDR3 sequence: CASSVGGGASSLYGYTF. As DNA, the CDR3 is TGTGCCAGCAGCGTAGGGGGGGGCGCGAGTTCCCTCTATGGCTACACCTTC.

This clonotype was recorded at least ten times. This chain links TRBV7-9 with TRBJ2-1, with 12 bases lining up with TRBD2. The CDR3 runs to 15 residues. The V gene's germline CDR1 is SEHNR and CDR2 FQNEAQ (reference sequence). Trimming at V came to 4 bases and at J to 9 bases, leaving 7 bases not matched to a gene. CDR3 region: CASSYWRGLAGEQFF. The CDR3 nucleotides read TGTGCCAGCAGCTACTGGCGGGGACTAGCGGGTGAGCAGTTCTTC.

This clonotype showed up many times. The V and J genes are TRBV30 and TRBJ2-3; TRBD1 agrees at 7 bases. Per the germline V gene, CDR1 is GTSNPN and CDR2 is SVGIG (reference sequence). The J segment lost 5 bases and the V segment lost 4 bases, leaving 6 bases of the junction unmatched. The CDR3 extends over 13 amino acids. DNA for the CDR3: TGTGCCTGGACTCTGAGGGGGCTAGATACGCAGTATTTT. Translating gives CAWTLRGLDTQYF.

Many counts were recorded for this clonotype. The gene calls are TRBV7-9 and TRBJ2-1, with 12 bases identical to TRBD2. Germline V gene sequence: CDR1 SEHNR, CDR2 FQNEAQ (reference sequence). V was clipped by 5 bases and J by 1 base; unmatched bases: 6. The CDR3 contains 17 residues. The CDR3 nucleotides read TGTGCCAGCAGCCCGCCGACTAGCGGGAGTTCCTACAATGAGCAGTTCTTC. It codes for CASSPPTSGSSYNEQFF.

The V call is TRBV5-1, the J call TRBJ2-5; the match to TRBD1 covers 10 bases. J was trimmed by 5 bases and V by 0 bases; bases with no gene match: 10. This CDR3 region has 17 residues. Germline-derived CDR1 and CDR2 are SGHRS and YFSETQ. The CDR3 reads CASSLALTGGFLETQYF. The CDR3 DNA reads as TGCGCCAGCAGCTTGGCCTTGACAGGGGGCTTTTTGGAGACCCAGTACTTC.